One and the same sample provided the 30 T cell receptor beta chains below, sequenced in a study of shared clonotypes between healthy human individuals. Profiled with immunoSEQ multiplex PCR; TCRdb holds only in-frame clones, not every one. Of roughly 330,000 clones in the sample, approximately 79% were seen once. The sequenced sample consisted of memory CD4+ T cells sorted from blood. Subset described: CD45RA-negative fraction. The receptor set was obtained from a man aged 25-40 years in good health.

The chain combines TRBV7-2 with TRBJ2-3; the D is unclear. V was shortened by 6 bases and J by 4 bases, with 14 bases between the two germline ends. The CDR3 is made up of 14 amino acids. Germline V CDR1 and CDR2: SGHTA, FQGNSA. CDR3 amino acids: CASRVVPGADTQYF. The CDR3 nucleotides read TGTGCCAGCAGAGTCGTGCCTGGGGCAGATACGCAGTATTTT.

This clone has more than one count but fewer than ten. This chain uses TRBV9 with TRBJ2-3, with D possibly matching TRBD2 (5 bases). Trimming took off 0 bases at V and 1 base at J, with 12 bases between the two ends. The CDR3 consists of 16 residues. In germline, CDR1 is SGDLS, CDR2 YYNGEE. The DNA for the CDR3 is TGTGCCAGCAGCGTAGCGTCCGGGATCGGCACAGATACGCAGTATTTT. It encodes CASSVASGIGTDTQYF.

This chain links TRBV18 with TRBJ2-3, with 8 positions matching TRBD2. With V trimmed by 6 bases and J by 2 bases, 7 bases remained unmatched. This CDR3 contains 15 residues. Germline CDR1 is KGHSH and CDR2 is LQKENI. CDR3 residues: CASSRRAGDTDTQYF. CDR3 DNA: TGTGCCAGCTCGAGGAGAGCGGGGGACACAGATACGCAGTATTTT. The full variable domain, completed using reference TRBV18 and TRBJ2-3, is NAGVMQNPRHLVRRRGQEARLRCSPMKGHSHVYWYRQLPEEGLKFMVYLQKENIIDESGMPKERFSAEFPKEGPSILRIQQVVRGDSAAYFCASSRRAGDTDTQYFGPGTRLTVL.

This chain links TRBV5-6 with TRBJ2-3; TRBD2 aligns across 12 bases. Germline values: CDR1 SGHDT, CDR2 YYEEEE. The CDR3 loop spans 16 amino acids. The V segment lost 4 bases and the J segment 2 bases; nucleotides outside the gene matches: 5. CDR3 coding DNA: TGTGCCAGCAGCGACACTAGCGGGAGGCCCACAGATACGCAGTATTTT. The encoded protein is CASSDTSGRPTDTQYF. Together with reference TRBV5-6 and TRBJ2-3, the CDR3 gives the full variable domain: DAGVTQSPTHLIKTRGQQVTLRCSPKSGHDTVSWYQQALGQGPQFIFQYYEEEERQRGNFPDRFSGHQFPNYSSELNVNALLLGDSALYLCASSDTSGRPTDTQYFGPGTRLTVL.

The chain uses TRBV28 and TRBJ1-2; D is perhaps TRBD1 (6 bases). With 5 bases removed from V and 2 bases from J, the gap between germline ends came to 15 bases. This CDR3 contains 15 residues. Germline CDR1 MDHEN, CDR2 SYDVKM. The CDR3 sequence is CASSGPGGINYGYTF. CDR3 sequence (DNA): TGTGCCAGCAGTGGGCCCGGGGGCATAAACTATGGCTACACCTTC.

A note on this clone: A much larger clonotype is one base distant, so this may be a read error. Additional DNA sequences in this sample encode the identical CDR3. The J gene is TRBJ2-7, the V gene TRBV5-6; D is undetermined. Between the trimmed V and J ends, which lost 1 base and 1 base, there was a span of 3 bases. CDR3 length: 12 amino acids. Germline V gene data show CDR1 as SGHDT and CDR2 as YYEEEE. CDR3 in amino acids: CASSLRSYEQYF. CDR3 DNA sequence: TGTGCCAGCAGCTTGAGGTCCTACGAGCAGTACTTC. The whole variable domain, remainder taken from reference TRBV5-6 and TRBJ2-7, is DAGVTQSPTHLIKTRGQQVTLRCSPKSGHDTVSWYQQALGQGPQFIFQYYEEEERQRGNFPDRFSGHQFPNYSSELNVNALLLGDSALYLCASSLRSYEQYFGPGTRLTVT.

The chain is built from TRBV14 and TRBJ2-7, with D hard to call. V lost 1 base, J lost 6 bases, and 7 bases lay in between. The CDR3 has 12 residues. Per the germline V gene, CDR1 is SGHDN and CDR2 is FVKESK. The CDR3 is CASSQGLREQYF. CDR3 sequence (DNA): TGTGCCAGCAGCCAAGGTCTCCGCGAGCAGTACTTC.

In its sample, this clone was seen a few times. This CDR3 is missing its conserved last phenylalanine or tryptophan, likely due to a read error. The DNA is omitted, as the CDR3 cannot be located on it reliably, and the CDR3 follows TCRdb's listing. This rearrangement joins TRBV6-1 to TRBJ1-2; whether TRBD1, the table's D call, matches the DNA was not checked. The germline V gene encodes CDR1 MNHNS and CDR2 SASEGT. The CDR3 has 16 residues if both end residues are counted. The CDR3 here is CASSDSFPQGPLSNYS.

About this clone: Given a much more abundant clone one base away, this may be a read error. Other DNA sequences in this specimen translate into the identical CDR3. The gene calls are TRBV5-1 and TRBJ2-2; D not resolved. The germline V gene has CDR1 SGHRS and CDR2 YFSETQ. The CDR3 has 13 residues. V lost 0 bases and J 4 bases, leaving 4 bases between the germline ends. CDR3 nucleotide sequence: TGCGCCAGCAGCTTGGATCCCACCGGGGAGCTGTTTTTT. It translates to CASSLDPTGELFF. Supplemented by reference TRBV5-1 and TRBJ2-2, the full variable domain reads KAGVTQTPRYLIKTRGQQVTLSCSPISGHRSVSWYQQTPGQGLQFLFEYFSETQRNKGNFPGRFSGRQFSNSRSEMNVSTLELGDSALYLCASSLDPTGELFFGEGSRLTVL.

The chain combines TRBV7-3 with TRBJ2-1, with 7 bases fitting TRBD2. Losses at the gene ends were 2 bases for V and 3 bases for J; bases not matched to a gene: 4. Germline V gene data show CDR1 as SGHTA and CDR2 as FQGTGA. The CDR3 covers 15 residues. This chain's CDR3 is CASSLSSGLYNEQFF. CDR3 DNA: TGTGCCAGCAGCTTATCTAGCGGACTCTACAATGAGCAGTTCTTC.

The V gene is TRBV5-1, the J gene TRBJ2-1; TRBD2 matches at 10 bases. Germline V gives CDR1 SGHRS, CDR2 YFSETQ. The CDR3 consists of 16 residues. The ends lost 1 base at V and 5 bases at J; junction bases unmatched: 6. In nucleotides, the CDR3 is TGCGCCAGCAGCTTGCCGCTAGCGGGAGTCCACAATGAGCAGTTCTTC. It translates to CASSLPLAGVHNEQFF.

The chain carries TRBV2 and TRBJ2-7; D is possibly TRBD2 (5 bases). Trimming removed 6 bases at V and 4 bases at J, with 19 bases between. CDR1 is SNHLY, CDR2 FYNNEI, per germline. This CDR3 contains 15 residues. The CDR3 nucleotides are TGTGCCAGCAGCGCACTAGGGAGTCAAGGTTACGAGCAGTACTTC. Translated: CASSALGSQGYEQYF.

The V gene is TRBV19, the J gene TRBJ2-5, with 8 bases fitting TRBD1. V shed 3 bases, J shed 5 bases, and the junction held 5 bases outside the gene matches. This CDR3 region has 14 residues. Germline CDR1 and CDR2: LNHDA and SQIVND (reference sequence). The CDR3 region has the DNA TGTGCCAGTAGTATCTCGGACAGGGTGGAGACCCAGTACTTC. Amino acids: CASSISDRVETQYF.

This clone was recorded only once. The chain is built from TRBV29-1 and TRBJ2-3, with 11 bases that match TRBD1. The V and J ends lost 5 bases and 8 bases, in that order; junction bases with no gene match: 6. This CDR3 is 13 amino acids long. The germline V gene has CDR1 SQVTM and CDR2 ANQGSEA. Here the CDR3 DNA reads TGCAGCGTTTCACCCGGGACAGGGGGTACGCAGTATTTT. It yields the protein CSVSPGTGGTQYF.

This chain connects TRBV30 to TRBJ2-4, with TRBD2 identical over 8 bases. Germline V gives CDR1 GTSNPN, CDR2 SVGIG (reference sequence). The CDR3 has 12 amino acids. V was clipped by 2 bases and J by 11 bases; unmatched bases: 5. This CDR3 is CAWSPGRGVQYF. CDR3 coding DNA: TGTGCCTGGAGTCCAGGGCGGGGGGTTCAGTACTTC.

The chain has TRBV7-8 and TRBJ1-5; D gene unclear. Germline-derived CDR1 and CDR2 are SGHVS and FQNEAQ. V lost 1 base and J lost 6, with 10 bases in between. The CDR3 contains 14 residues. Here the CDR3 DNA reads TGTGCCAGCAGCTTAGTACAGACTTTTCAGCCCCAGCATTTT. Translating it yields CASSLVQTFQPQHF.

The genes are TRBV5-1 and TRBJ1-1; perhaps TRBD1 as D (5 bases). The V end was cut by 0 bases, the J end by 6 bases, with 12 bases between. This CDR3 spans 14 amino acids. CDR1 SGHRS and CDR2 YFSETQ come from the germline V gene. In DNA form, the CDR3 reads TGCGCCAGCAGCTTGGAGCGGGGGAGCGCTGAAGCTTTCTTT. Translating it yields CASSLERGSAEAFF.

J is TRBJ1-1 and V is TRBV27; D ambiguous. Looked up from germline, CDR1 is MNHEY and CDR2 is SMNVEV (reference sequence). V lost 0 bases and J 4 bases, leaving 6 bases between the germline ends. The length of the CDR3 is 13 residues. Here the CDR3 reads CASSLSTITEAFF. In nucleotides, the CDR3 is TGTGCCAGCAGTTTATCGACGATCACTGAAGCTTTCTTT.

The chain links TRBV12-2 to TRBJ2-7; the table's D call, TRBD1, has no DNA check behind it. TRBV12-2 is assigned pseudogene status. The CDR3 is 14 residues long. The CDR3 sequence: CASRYSPQGYEQYF. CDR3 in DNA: TGTGCAAGTCGCTATAGCCCCCAGGGGTACGAGCAGTACTTC.

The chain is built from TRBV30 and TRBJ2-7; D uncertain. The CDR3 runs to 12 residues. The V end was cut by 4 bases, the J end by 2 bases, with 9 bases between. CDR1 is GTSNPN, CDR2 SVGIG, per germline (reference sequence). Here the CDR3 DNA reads TGTGCCTGGAAGGTCGGAACCTACGAGCAGTACTTC. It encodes CAWKVGTYEQYF.

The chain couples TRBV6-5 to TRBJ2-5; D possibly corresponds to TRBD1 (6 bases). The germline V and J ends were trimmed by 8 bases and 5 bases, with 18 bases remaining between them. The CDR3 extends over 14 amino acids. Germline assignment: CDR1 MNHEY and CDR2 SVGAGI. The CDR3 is CASRQDLQGETQYF. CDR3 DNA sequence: TGTGCCAGCCGACAGGACCTTCAGGGGGAGACCCAGTACTTC.

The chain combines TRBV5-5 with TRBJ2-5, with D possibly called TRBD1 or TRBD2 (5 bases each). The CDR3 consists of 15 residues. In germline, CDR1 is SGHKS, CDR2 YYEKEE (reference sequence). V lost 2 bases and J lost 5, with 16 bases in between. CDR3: CASSFGTGLVETQYF. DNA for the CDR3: TGTGCCAGCAGCTTTGGGACGGGATTAGTGGAGACCCAGTACTTC.

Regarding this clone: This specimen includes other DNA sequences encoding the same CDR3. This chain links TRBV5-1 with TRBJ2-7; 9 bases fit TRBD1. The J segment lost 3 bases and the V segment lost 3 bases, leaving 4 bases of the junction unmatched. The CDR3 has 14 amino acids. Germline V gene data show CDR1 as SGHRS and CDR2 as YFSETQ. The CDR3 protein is CASSSGTGYYEQYF. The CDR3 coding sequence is TGCGCCAGCAGCTCAGGGACAGGGTACTACGAGCAGTACTTC.

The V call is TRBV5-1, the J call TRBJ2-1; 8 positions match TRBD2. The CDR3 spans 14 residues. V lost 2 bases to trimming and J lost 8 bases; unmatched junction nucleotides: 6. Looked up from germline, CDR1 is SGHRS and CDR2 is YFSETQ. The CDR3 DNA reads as TGCGCCAGCAGCTTAAGTCTAGCGGGTTATGAGCAGTTCTTC. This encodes CASSLSLAGYEQFF.

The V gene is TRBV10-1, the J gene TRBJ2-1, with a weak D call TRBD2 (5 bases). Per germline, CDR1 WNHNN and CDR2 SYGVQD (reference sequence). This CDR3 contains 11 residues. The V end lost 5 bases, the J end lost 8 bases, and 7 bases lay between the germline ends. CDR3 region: CASSTEDEQFF. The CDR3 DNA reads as TGCGCCAGCAGTACGGAGGATGAGCAGTTCTTC.

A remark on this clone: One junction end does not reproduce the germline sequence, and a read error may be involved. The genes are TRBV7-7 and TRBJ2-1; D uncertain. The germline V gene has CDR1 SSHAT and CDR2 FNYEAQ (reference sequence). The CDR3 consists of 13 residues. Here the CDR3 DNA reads TGTGCTAGCAGCAAGGACGTCTACAATGAGCAGTTCTTC. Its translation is CASSKDVYNEQFF. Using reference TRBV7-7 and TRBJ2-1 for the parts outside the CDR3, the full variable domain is GAGVSQSPRYKVTKRGQDVTLRCDPISSHATLYWYQQALGQGPEFLTYFNYEAQPDKSGLPSDRFSAERPEGSISTLTIQRTEQRDSAMYRCASSKDVYNEQFFGPGTRLTVL.

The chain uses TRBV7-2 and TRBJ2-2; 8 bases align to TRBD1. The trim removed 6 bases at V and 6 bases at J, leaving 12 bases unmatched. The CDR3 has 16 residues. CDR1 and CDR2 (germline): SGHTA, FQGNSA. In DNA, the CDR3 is TGTGCCAGCAGACCGGGGACAGGCTCCGGCCCCGGGGAGCTGTTTTTT. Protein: CASRPGTGSGPGELFF.

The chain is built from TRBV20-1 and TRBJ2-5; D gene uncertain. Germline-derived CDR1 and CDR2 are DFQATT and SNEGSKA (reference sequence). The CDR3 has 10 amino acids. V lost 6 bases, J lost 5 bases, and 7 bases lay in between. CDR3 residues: CSAAWETQYF. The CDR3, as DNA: TGCAGTGCGGCGTGGGAGACCCAGTACTTC.

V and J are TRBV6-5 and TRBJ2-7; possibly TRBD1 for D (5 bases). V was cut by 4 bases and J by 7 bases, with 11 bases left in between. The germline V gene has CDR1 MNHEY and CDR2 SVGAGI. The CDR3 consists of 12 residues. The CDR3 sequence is CASSSRGLEQYF. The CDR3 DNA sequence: TGTGCCAGCAGTTCAAGGGGATTAGAGCAGTACTTC.

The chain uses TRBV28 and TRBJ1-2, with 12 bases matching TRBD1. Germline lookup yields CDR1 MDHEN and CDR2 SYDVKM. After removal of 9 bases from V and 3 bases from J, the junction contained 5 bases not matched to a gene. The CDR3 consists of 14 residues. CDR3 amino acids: CASSGTGGDYGYTF. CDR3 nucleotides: TGTGCCAGTTCCGGGACAGGGGGCGACTATGGCTACACCTTC.